This TCR beta chain was captured by sequencing in a study of cytomegalovirus exposure and HLA in healthy donors. Study outcomes and limitations: Some TCR beta chains (around 180 of them) were listed as cytomegalovirus-associated. In a later analysis, at a false discovery rate of 0.05, 15,000 to 20,000 TCR beta sequences were associated with HLA alleles. Several of the most significant clusters appeared linked to common viral pathogens, based on a later analysis. Within an earlier analysis, most TCR beta V segments proved productive either about 87% or about 30% of the time.

Comments on this clone: The antigen remains undetermined.

Both 60 Vbeta primers and 13 Jbeta primers went into the PCR. TCRdb keeps only in-frame clones here, not all; method: immunoSEQ multiplex PCR. The profile shows over 150,000 clones, 77% of them singletons. Germline V gene data show CDR1 as SGHTA and CDR2 as FQGNSA. The CDR3 loop spans 15 amino acids. The V gene lost 5 bases and the J gene lost 4 bases, with 15 bases spanning the gap. This rearrangement joins TRBV7-2 to TRBJ2-1; tentative D call: TRBD2 (5 bases). This clonotype was sampled from a woman aged 60-70 years in good health and CMV-seropositive. The specimen was PBMCs. The CDR3 DNA reads TGTGCCAGCAGCCATGCGACTGGACTGTACAATGAGCAGTTCTTC. Its protein is CASSHATGLYNEQFF.